This paragraph covers one T cell receptor beta chain sequence. The data were obtained in a study of T cells after yellow fever vaccination. Study findings and constraints: Detection of almost all vaccine-responding clonotypes in sorted memory subsets failed on day 0. Among all clonotypes, a small share was observed in both CD4 and CD8 compartments.

Trimming left V 4 bases short and J 3 bases short, with 18 bases between. The length of the CDR3 is 16 residues. CDR1 and CDR2 from the germline V gene are MNHEY and SMNVEV (reference sequence). Via MiXCR, TCRdb re-called the 5' RACE reads, giving one row per CDR3 protein. The data hold approximately 58,000 distinct CDR3 sequences, with approximately 6.1% observed a single time. The sequence was obtained from a man younger than 35 who received the YFV17D yellow fever vaccine. The rearrangement links TRBV27 to TRBJ1-2, with D unresolved. Sequencing was performed on PBMCs, either bulk or a sorted T-cell subset (CD4+, CD8+, memory, or dextramer-sorted; not recorded which), taken on the day of the yellow fever booster vaccination. The CDR3 nucleotides read TGTGCCAGCAGTTCTATCGGGGAGGGTCCTCACTATGGCTACACCTTC. This gives the protein CASSSIGEGPHYGYTF.